A single sample gave rise to the 7 T cell receptor beta chains below, sequenced in a study of blood T cell repertoires in COVID-19. The data were produced by immunoSEQ multiplex PCR, yet TCRdb's version contains in-frame clones alone and is incomplete. This table has around 130,000 clones, about 90% appearing once. The sample was peripheral blood. These receptors came from a man aged 60 to 69 with active or convalescent COVID-19.

The J gene is TRBJ2-2, the V gene TRBV12-3 or TRBV12-4; D gene ambiguous. The CDR3 loop spans 13 amino acids. Deletions cut 5 bases from V and 4 bases from J, with 8 bases between. The CDR3 loop is CASSLEATGELFF. The CDR3 nucleotides are TGTGCCAGCAGTCTTGAAGCCACCGGGGAGCTGTTTTTT.

V usage is TRBV28 and J usage is TRBJ2-7, with a possible D match to TRBD2 (6 bases). The CDR3 has 14 amino acids. CDR1 MDHEN and CDR2 SYDVKM come from the germline V gene. Trimming removed 5 bases from V and 1 base from J, with 12 bases in between. Here the CDR3 DNA reads TGTGCCAGCAGTCAAGCGGGTGAGTCCTACGAGCAGTACTTC. It is translated as CASSQAGESYEQYF. Combining the CDR3 with reference TRBV28 and TRBJ2-7 gives the whole variable domain DVKVTQSSRYLVKRTGEKVFLECVQDMDHENMFWYRQDPGLGLRLIYFSYDVKMKEKGDIPEGYSVSREKKERFSLILESASTNQTSMYLCASSQAGESYEQYFGPGTRLTVT.

This chain joins TRBV5-5 and TRBJ2-1; 10 nucleotides line up with TRBD1. The germline gives CDR1 SGHKS, CDR2 YYEKEE (reference sequence). The CDR3 has 15 residues. V dropped 4 bases and J dropped 5; count of bases not matched to a gene: 6. The CDR3 DNA reads TGTGCCAGCAGCCGGGGACAGGGGATGGACAATGAGCAGTTCTTC. Its translation is CASSRGQGMDNEQFF.

The J gene is TRBJ2-5, the V gene TRBV15, with a weak D call TRBD1 (6 bases). V shed 5 bases and J shed 2 bases, with 9 bases lying between them. In germline, CDR1 is LNHNV, CDR2 YYDKDF (reference sequence). The CDR3 runs 13 residues. The CDR3 DNA reads as TGTGCCACCAGCCAAGGACAGCAAGAGACCCAGTACTTC. Translation: CATSQGQQETQYF. The variable domain in full, with the rest retrieved from reference TRBV15 and TRBJ2-5, is DAMVIQNPRYQVTQFGKPVTLSCSQTLNHNVMYWYQQKSSQAPKLLFHYYDKDFNNEADTPDNFQSRRPNTSFCFLDIRSPGLGDTAMYLCATSQGQQETQYFGPGTRLLVL.

The chain is built from TRBV21-1 and TRBJ2-7; no check of the table's D call, TRBD1, against the DNA was made. TRBV21-1 is noted as a pseudogene. This CDR3 has 22 amino acids. The CDR3: CASSPRSGTWVLAAIRTYEQYF. The CDR3 nucleotides are TGTGCCAGCAGCCCTCGTTCCGGGACATGGGTTTTGGCGGCCATAAGAACCTACGAGCAGTACTTC.

This clone occurred once. The gene calls are TRBV20-1 and TRBJ2-1; D may be TRBD2 (6 bases). The V and J ends lost 3 bases and 1 base respectively, with 13 bases between them. The germline V gene encodes CDR1 DFQATT and CDR2 SNEGSKA (reference sequence). The CDR3 is 15 amino acids. CDR3 residues: CSASGSGESYNEQFF. Written as DNA, the CDR3 is TGCAGTGCTAGTGGGTCGGGAGAGTCCTACAATGAGCAGTTCTTC.

The V and J genes are TRBV5-1 and TRBJ2-1, with a possible D match to TRBD1 (5 bases). The length of the CDR3 is 14 residues. Germline V gene sequence: CDR1 SGHRS, CDR2 YFSETQ. V was pared by 5 bases and J by 3 bases, with 12 bases between. Written as DNA, the CDR3 is TGCGCCAGCAGACTCCTAGGGGACTACAATGAGCAGTTCTTC. This translates into CASRLLGDYNEQFF.